One sample yielded the 32 T cell receptor beta chains listed below, sequenced in a study of CD8 T cells in ankylosing spondylitis. General study points: Characteristic, it appeared, of ankylosing spondylitis blood was a TCR beta motif of seven or eight highly homologous variants.

TCRdb re-called the 5' RACE reads with MiXCR, one entry per CDR3 protein. This sample yields about 540,000 distinct CDR3 sequences, of which roughly 13% are seen a single time; almost 7% belongs to the top ten. No antigen has been identified for these receptors. Sequences were obtained from blood, either unsorted or a sorted T cell fraction (not recorded which). The receptors were gathered from a male donor with ankylosing spondylitis.

The gene calls are TRBV20-1 and TRBJ2-3, with D unclear. With 0 bases removed from V and 6 bases from J, the gap between germline ends came to 16 bases. The germline V gene has CDR1 DFQATT and CDR2 SNEGSKA (reference sequence). The CDR3 totals 15 residues. The CDR3 DNA reads as TGCAGTGCTAGAGATACCCTGGATCGCCCGGATACGCAGTATTTT. It codes for CSARDTLDRPDTQYF.

This chain connects TRBV18 to TRBJ2-1; D remains ambiguous. The CDR3 runs 14 residues. The germline CDR1 and CDR2 sequences are KGHSH and LQKENI. Deletions cut 1 base from V and 6 bases from J, with 10 bases between. CDR3 nucleotides: TGTGCCAGCTCACCACAGGGTTACGGCAATGAGCAGTTCTTC. This sequence encodes CASSPQGYGNEQFF.

This clonotype was seen only a few times. J is TRBJ1-1 and V is TRBV7-8; 7 bases fit TRBD1. The V and J ends lost 5 bases and 3 bases, in that order; junction bases with no gene match: 6. This CDR3 is 14 amino acids long. Germline loops: CDR1 SGHVS, CDR2 FQNEAQ. In DNA, the CDR3 is TGTGCCAGCAGCATCGGACAGGAACACACTGAAGCTTTCTTT. Its translation: CASSIGQEHTEAFF.

J is TRBJ2-3 and V is TRBV29-1, with 10 bases fitting TRBD2. J lost 1 base, V lost 5 bases, and 9 bases had no gene match. The CDR3 spans 16 residues. Germline V lookup: CDR1 SQVTM, CDR2 ANQGSEA. Here the CDR3 DNA reads TGCAGCGTTTCCCCTAGCGGGAGCTTAGGCACAGATACGCAGTATTTT. Translation gives CSVSPSGSLGTDTQYF.

This clonotype has only a few counts. The chain couples TRBV20-1 to TRBJ2-3; 7 bases match TRBD2. The germline gives CDR1 DFQATT, CDR2 SNEGSKA (reference sequence). The length of the CDR3 is 15 residues. V trimming: 0 bases; J trimming: 4 bases; junction bases outside the gene matches: 7. This CDR3 is CSARDPRGSADTQYF. As DNA, the CDR3 is TGCAGTGCTAGAGATCCACGCGGGAGTGCAGATACGCAGTATTTT.

Written as DNA, the CDR3 is TGCGCCAGCAGCGGAGGACTCTCTGGGGCCAACGTCCTGACTTTC. Protein: CASSGGLSGANVLTF. J is TRBJ2-6 and V is TRBV5-1, with D perhaps TRBD2 (5 bases). Looked up from germline, CDR1 is SGHRS and CDR2 is YFSETQ. Trimming left V 4 bases short and J 0 bases short, with 8 bases between. CDR3 length equals 15 residues.

This clonotype turned up a few times. This chain uses TRBV27 with TRBJ1-5; 11 bases are a match to TRBD1. V lost 7 bases, J lost 9 bases, and 5 bases stayed unmatched. Per germline, CDR1 MNHEY and CDR2 SMNVEV (reference sequence). CDR3 length: 13 residues. CDR3 region: CASKGQGAMPQHF. The CDR3 coding sequence is TGTGCCAGCAAAGGACAGGGGGCAATGCCCCAGCATTTT.

The chain is built from TRBV29-1 and TRBJ1-1; the D gene is possibly TRBD1 (5 bases). V was pared by 6 bases and J by 7 bases, with 15 bases between. CDR3 length: 12 residues. CDR1 is SQVTM, CDR2 ANQGSEA, per germline. The CDR3 region is CSVSQGSIEAFF. CDR3 nucleotide sequence: TGCAGCGTCTCGCAGGGTAGTATTGAAGCTTTCTTT.

This clonotype was counted between two and nine times. The V gene is TRBV15, the J gene TRBJ1-5; D is uncertain. In germline, CDR1 is LNHNV, CDR2 YYDKDF (reference sequence). The V gene lost 3 bases and the J gene lost 4 bases, with 10 bases spanning the gap. The CDR3 spans 14 residues. Written as DNA, the CDR3 is TGTGCCACCAGCAGCCCCACAGCTAATCAGCCCCAGCATTTT. Translated: CATSSPTANQPQHF. Looking up the rest from reference TRBV15 and TRBJ1-5 gives the full variable domain: DAMVIQNPRYQVTQFGKPVTLSCSQTLNHNVMYWYQQKSSQAPKLLFHYYDKDFNNEADTPDNFQSRRPNTSFCFLDIRSPGLGDTAMYLCATSSPTANQPQHFGDGTRLSIL.

This CDR3 reads CATSDPGGGGNQPQHF. The CDR3 bases are TGTGCCACCAGTGACCCCGGGGGGGGAGGCAATCAGCCCCAGCATTTT. This chain links TRBV24-1 with TRBJ1-5; D may be TRBD1 (5 bases). The germline V gene encodes CDR1 KGHDR and CDR2 SFDVKD. The V and J ends lost 4 bases and 2 bases respectively, with 14 bases between them. The CDR3 consists of 16 residues.

This clonotype was seen many times. The chain joins TRBV20-1 to TRBJ1-2; no clear D. The germline V gene encodes CDR1 DFQATT and CDR2 SNEGSKA (reference sequence). Trimming cost V 6 bases and J 2 bases, with 10 bases left between them. This CDR3 is 12 amino acids long. The CDR3 sequence is CSAHDKNYGYTF. CDR3 bases: TGCAGTGCCCATGACAAAAACTATGGCTACACCTTC.

This chain connects TRBV10-3 to TRBJ1-5, with 7 nucleotides matching TRBD1. Trimming at V came to 6 bases and at J to 4 bases, leaving 3 bases not matched to a gene. The V gene's germline CDR1 is ENHRY and CDR2 SYGVKD. CDR3 length: 13 residues. The CDR3 here is CAIRGQLNQPQHF. Written as DNA, the CDR3 is TGTGCCATCAGGGGACAGCTTAATCAGCCCCAGCATTTT.

The gene calls are TRBV30 and TRBJ1-2; D is ambiguous. Between the trimmed V and J ends, which lost 3 bases and 8 bases, there was a span of 13 bases. This CDR3 contains 12 residues. The germline gives CDR1 GTSNPN, CDR2 SVGIG (reference sequence). The CDR3 DNA follows: TGTGCCTGGAGAGCTGGTGTGAGCGGCTACACCTTC. This sequence encodes CAWRAGVSGYTF.

The genes are TRBV6-1 and TRBJ1-2; D is ambiguous. There are 14 residues in the CDR3. CDR1 and CDR2 (germline): MNHNS, SASEGT. V was trimmed by 1 base and J by 8 bases, leaving 14 bases between them. The chain's CDR3 is CASSEVSQARGYTF. The CDR3 DNA follows: TGTGCCAGCAGTGAAGTATCGCAGGCTCGAGGCTACACCTTC.

This clonotype was seen at least ten times. The rearrangement uses TRBV12-3 or TRBV12-4 and TRBJ2-5; 8 positions match TRBD1. V shed 6 bases and J 5 bases; nucleotides not matched to a gene: 5. This CDR3 has 13 residues. This CDR3 is CASSPTGGETQYF. The CDR3 DNA reads as TGTGCCAGCAGCCCCACAGGGGGGGAGACCCAGTACTTC.

This clonotype was detected many times. The J gene is TRBJ2-1, the V gene TRBV5-1, with 8 bases lining up with TRBD1. Germline values: CDR1 SGHRS, CDR2 YFSETQ. CDR3 size: 14 residues. V was pared by 4 bases and J by 9 bases, with 9 bases of the junction left unmatched. The DNA of the CDR3 is TGCGCCAGCAGCCCCGGACAGGGAGTGGGTGAGCAGTTCTTC. It yields the protein CASSPGQGVGEQFF. Drawing the rest from reference TRBV5-1 and TRBJ2-1, the complete variable domain is KAGVTQTPRYLIKTRGQQVTLSCSPISGHRSVSWYQQTPGQGLQFLFEYFSETQRNKGNFPGRFSGRQFSNSRSEMNVSTLELGDSALYLCASSPGQGVGEQFFGPGTRLTVL.

This clonotype showed up many times. The rearrangement uses TRBV29-1 and TRBJ1-1; 8 bases agree with TRBD1. Germline V lookup: CDR1 SQVTM, CDR2 ANQGSEA. Germline trimming cut 4 bases from V and 1 base from J; bases unmatched to any gene: 5. The CDR3 is 14 residues long. CDR3 in amino acids: CSVALGQENTEAFF. The DNA for the CDR3 is TGCAGCGTTGCCCTGGGACAGGAGAACACTGAAGCTTTCTTT.

This chain uses TRBV5-1 with TRBJ2-7; tentative D call: TRBD2 (5 bases). V was clipped by 4 bases and J by 0 bases, with 14 bases between them. CDR1 SGHRS and CDR2 YFSETQ come from the germline V gene. The CDR3 totals 15 residues. The DNA for the CDR3 is TGCGCCAGCAGCGTTCTCCCGGGAAGCTCCTACGAGCAGTACGTC. This codes for CASSVLPGSSYEQYV.

The chain links TRBV11-3 to TRBJ1-1; D is possibly TRBD1 (5 bases). Germline V gives CDR1 SGHNT, CDR2 YENEEA. V lost 4 bases and J 1 base, leaving 10 bases between the germline ends. The CDR3 covers 14 residues. The CDR3 reads CASSSPTENTEAFF. The CDR3 DNA reads as TGTGCCAGCAGCTCGCCGACAGAGAACACTGAAGCTTTCTTT.

The V call is TRBV9, the J call TRBJ2-5; D is unresolved. Germline CDR1 is SGDLS and CDR2 is YYNGEE. Trimming left V 0 bases short and J 1 base short, with 7 bases between. The CDR3 totals 14 residues. The CDR3 DNA follows: TGTGCCAGCAGCGTAGGGGTAATCCAAGAGACCCAGTACTTC. Translated: CASSVGVIQETQYF.

This clonotype has a handful of counts. This rearrangement joins TRBV6-5 to TRBJ1-3; D is unresolved. The germline V and J ends were trimmed by 5 bases and 4 bases, with 12 bases remaining between them. The CDR3 extends over 14 amino acids. Per germline, CDR1 MNHEY and CDR2 SVGAGI. CDR3: CASSLETLGNTIYF. DNA for the CDR3: TGTGCCAGCAGTCTCGAAACCCTGGGAAACACCATATATTTT.

This clonotype showed up just a few times. CDR3 nucleotide sequence: TGTGCCAGCAGTTTATGGCTGGGAGGCACCGGGGAGCTGTTTTTT. Its translation is CASSLWLGGTGELFF. The chain employs TRBV27 and TRBJ2-2; the D gene is possibly TRBD2 (6 bases). The CDR3 sequence is 15 residues long. The V and J ends lost 1 base and 4 bases respectively, with 10 bases between them. The V gene's germline CDR1 is MNHEY and CDR2 SMNVEV (reference sequence).

In its sample, this clonotype was seen a few times. This chain connects TRBV5-6 to TRBJ2-1; D is undetermined. The V end was cut by 4 bases, the J end by 9 bases, with 11 bases between. Germline V gene sequence: CDR1 SGHDT, CDR2 YYEEEE. This CDR3 spans 12 amino acids. In DNA form, the CDR3 reads TGTGCCAGCAGCCGACGGCCTGGTGAGCAGTTCTTC. Amino acid sequence: CASSRRPGEQFF.

There are a few counts of this clonotype. V gene TRBV21-1 combines with J gene TRBJ2-5. TRBV21-1 is assigned pseudogene status. The CDR3 spans 9 residues. The CDR3 DNA reads TGTGCCAGTAGAGAGACCCAGTACTTC. Encoded protein: CASRETQYF.

This clonotype came up a few times. The chain recombines TRBV5-1 with TRBJ1-2; no firm D call. CDR3 length: 13 residues. Germline V lookup: CDR1 SGHRS, CDR2 YFSETQ. V lost 0 bases and J lost 6, with 9 bases in between. The CDR3 DNA reads TGCGCCAGCAGCTTGGCCGGGGAAGATGGCTACACCTTC. The encoded protein is CASSLAGEDGYTF. The whole variable domain, filled in from reference TRBV5-1 and TRBJ1-2, reads KAGVTQTPRYLIKTRGQQVTLSCSPISGHRSVSWYQQTPGQGLQFLFEYFSETQRNKGNFPGRFSGRQFSNSRSEMNVSTLELGDSALYLCASSLAGEDGYTFGSGTRLTVV.

V usage is TRBV7-2 and J usage is TRBJ2-1, with TRBD2 matching over 8 bases. This CDR3 spans 16 amino acids. Germline CDR1 and CDR2: SGHTA and FQGNSA. V was clipped by 5 bases and J by 16 bases; unmatched bases: 22. The CDR3 region has the DNA TGTGCCAGCAGCCCCCATAGCGGGGAGGGCATCCTAACTATATTCTTC. Its translation: CASSPHSGEGILTIFF.

The table lists this clonotype with many counts. This chain connects TRBV12-3 or TRBV12-4 to TRBJ1-4; no reliable D call. V lost 3 bases and J 4 bases, leaving 6 bases between the germline ends. This CDR3 region has 13 residues. The chain's CDR3 is CASSFGGNEKLFF. The CDR3 region has the DNA TGTGCCAGCAGTTTCGGCGGTAATGAAAAACTGTTTTTT.

This clonotype was seen a few times. The chain employs TRBV5-1 and TRBJ1-4, with a tentative D call TRBD1 (5 bases). In germline, CDR1 is SGHRS, CDR2 YFSETQ. V was clipped by 2 bases and J by 4 bases, with 9 bases between them. This CDR3 is 14 amino acids long. CDR3 sequence: CASSFGGHNEKLFF. The CDR3 DNA reads TGCGCCAGCAGCTTCGGGGGTCATAATGAAAAACTGTTTTTT.

The chain joins TRBV20-1 to TRBJ2-1, with 10 bases fitting TRBD2. Germline lookup yields CDR1 DFQATT and CDR2 SNEGSKA (reference sequence). Trimming cost V 5 bases and J 8 bases; bases outside gene matches: 9. The CDR3 sequence is 14 residues long. The CDR3 sequence is CSASLAGDVYEQFF. The CDR3 DNA reads TGCAGTGCTTCGCTAGCGGGAGACGTCTATGAGCAGTTCTTC.

The V call is TRBV14, the J call TRBJ2-7, with D uncertain. Trimming cost V 0 bases and J 4 bases, with 7 bases left between them. This CDR3 spans 13 amino acids. Germline V CDR1 and CDR2: SGHDN, FVKESK. CDR3 nucleotides: TGTGCCAGCAGCCAAGATTACAGATACGAGCAGTACGTC. Protein: CASSQDYRYEQYV.

For the CDR3, the DNA is TGTGCCAGCAGCCAACTAGCGGGAGCGGGTGAGCAGTACTTC. It yields the protein CASSQLAGAGEQYF. This chain uses TRBV7-9 with TRBJ2-7; TRBD2 matches at 11 bases. V lost 5 bases and J lost 7; bases outside the gene matches: 7. Per the germline V gene, CDR1 is SEHNR and CDR2 is FQNEAQ (reference sequence). The CDR3 is 14 amino acids.

The chain carries TRBV20-1 and TRBJ2-1; D gene ambiguous. V was clipped by 1 base and J by 5 bases, with 9 bases between them. The CDR3 runs 13 residues. In germline, CDR1 is DFQATT, CDR2 SNEGSKA (reference sequence). In DNA form, the CDR3 reads TGCAGTGCTAGAGGGAACGCAAACAATGAGCAGTTCTTC. Protein: CSARGNANNEQFF.